A single sample gave rise to the 9 T cell receptor beta chains below, sequenced in a study of blood T cell repertoires in COVID-19. The method was immunoSEQ multiplex PCR; TCRdb's version includes in-frame clones alone and lacks a portion of them. The data contain hundreds of thousands of clones, roughly 86% of them seen just once; the ten biggest clones take up about 10%. Input material: peripheral blood. The receptors were gathered from a woman aged 25 to 39 with COVID-19, enrolled during active disease.

The J gene is TRBJ2-5, the V gene TRBV10-1; D remains unclear. CDR3 length: 13 amino acids. In germline, CDR1 is WNHNN, CDR2 SYGVQD (reference sequence). The V end lost 4 bases, the J end lost 3 bases, and 9 bases lay between the germline ends. The CDR3 loop is CASSVQPKETQYF. The CDR3 DNA sequence: TGCGCCAGCAGTGTACAGCCTAAAGAGACCCAGTACTTC.

The V call is TRBV2, the J call TRBJ2-5; TRBD2 aligns across 10 bases. CDR3 size: 19 residues. Trimming cost V 6 bases and J 2 bases; bases outside gene matches: 18. Germline assignment: CDR1 SNHLY and CDR2 FYNNEI. The CDR3, as DNA: TGTGCCAGCAGGGAGGGGCTTGAAGCGGGAGGGCTTGTACAAGAGACCCAGTACTTC. It yields the protein CASREGLEAGGLVQETQYF.

The rearrangement joins TRBV6-6 to TRBJ1-2; the match to TRBD1 covers 9 bases. The CDR3 has 14 residues. Germline CDR1 and CDR2: MNHNY and SVGAGI (reference sequence). J lost 7 bases, V lost 0 bases, and 3 bases had no gene match. The CDR3 protein is CASSYSGDRVGYTF. CDR3 DNA sequence: TGTGCCAGCAGTTACTCCGGGGACAGGGTTGGCTACACCTTC.

The J gene is TRBJ1-2, the V gene TRBV11-2, with no clear D. V lost 3 bases and J 2 bases, leaving 7 bases between the germline ends. Looked up from germline, CDR1 is SGHAT and CDR2 is FQNNGV. The CDR3 is made up of 13 amino acids. DNA for the CDR3: TGTGCCAGCAGCTTGAGGGAGAACTATGGCTACACCTTC. It specifies CASSLRENYGYTF.

This clone was detected a few times. At one end, the junction sequence differs from germline, possibly due to a read error. The genes are TRBV28 and TRBJ1-4; D uncertain. This CDR3 region has 12 residues. Germline CDR1 and CDR2: MDHEN and SYDVKM. For the CDR3, the DNA is TGTGCCAGCAGTTTGGTCTCGGGGAGATCCTCTTTT. Its protein is CASSLVSGRSSF.

The V gene is TRBV30, the J gene TRBJ1-2; 8 nucleotides line up with TRBD1. Germline-derived CDR1 and CDR2 are GTSNPN and SVGIG (reference sequence). The CDR3 has 13 residues. Trimming took 4 bases from V and 3 from J; bases not matched to a gene: 4. Written as DNA, the CDR3 is TGTGCCTGGACTCCGGACAGGGACTATGGCTACACCTTC. As protein: CAWTPDRDYGYTF.

The rearrangement uses TRBV3-1 (or the pseudogene TRBV3-2) and TRBJ2-4, with D possibly TRBD2 on 6 matching bases. The germline V and J ends were trimmed by 0 bases and 3 bases, with 12 bases remaining between them. Germline lookup yields CDR1 LGHDT and CDR2 YNNKEL (reference sequence). The CDR3 covers 16 residues. In DNA, the CDR3 is TGTGCCAGCAGCCAAGAATTGGAGGGAGTCAAAAACATTCAGTACTTC. It specifies CASSQELEGVKNIQYF.

This chain uses TRBV4-1 with TRBJ1-3; 11 bases match TRBD1. From germline, CDR1 is MGHRA and CDR2 YSYEKL. The CDR3 is 16 residues long. V trimming: 3 bases; J trimming: 9 bases; junction bases outside the gene matches: 10. CDR3 in amino acids: CASSHTPGQGVGTIYF. CDR3 DNA sequence: TGCGCCAGCAGCCACACTCCGGGACAGGGGGTAGGCACCATATATTTT.

The chain couples TRBV4-1 to TRBJ1-2, with 8 bases identical to TRBD1. V was pared by 4 bases and J by 2 bases, with 6 bases of the junction left unmatched. The CDR3 runs to 15 residues. The germline V gene encodes CDR1 MGHRA and CDR2 YSYEKL. Here the CDR3 reads CASSLGGQGNYGYTF. Written as DNA, the CDR3 is TGCGCCAGCAGCCTAGGAGGACAGGGAAACTATGGCTACACCTTC.